This T cell receptor (beta chain) came from a study of blood T cell repertoires in COVID-19. The wider study: Specimens from acute and convalescent COVID-19 originated in the United States, Italy and Spain. The cDNA or gDNA used as material had been derived from T cells, B-cell-depleted T cells, or PBMCs.

Here immunoSEQ multiplex PCR was the method, and the copy in TCRdb shows in-frame clones only, minus some. Of fewer than 130,000 clones listed, about 79% are singletons. The length of the CDR3 is 12 residues. The germline gives CDR1 LNHDA, CDR2 SQIVND (reference sequence). V lost 6 bases and J 5 bases, leaving 10 bases between the germline ends. This chain links TRBV19 with TRBJ1-2; D call uncertain. The sequenced material came from peripheral blood. This TCR was recovered from a woman of 80 years or more with active or convalescent COVID-19. This CDR3 reads CASRRLGYGYTF. In nucleotides, the CDR3 is TGTGCCAGTAGGAGGCTTGGTTATGGCTACACCTTC.